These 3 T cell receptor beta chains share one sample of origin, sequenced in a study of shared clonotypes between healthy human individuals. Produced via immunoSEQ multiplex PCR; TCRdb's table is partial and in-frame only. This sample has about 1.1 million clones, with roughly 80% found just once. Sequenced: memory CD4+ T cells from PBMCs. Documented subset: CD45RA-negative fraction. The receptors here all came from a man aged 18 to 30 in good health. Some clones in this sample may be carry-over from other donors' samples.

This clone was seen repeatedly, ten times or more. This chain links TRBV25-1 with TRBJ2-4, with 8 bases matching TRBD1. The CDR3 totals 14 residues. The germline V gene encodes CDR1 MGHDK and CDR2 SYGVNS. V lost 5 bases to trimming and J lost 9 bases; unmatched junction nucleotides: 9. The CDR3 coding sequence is TGTGCCAGCAGTCCACCGGGACAGGATACCATTCAGTACTTC. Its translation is CASSPPGQDTIQYF.

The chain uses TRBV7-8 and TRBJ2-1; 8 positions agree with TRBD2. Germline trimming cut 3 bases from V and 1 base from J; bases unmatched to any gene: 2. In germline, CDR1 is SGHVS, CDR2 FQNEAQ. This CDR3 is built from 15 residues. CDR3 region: CASSLGGRSYNEQFF. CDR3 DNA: TGTGCCAGCAGCTTGGGCGGGAGGTCCTACAATGAGCAGTTCTTC.

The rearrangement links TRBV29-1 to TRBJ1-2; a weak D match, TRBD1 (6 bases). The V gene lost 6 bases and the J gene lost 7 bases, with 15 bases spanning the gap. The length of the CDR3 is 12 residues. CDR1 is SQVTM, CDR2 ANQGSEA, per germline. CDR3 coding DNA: TGCAGCGTCCGCAGGGGAAGGGGTGGCTACACCTTC. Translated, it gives CSVRRGRGGYTF.